Presented here are 22 T cell receptor beta chains from one specimen sequenced in a study of shared clonotypes between healthy human individuals. The repertoire was sequenced with immunoSEQ multiplex PCR; TCRdb's copy has only in-frame clones and lacks some. The sample contains 600,000 to 750,000 clones, approximately 72% of which appear only once. The sequenced sample consisted of memory CD4+ T cells sorted from blood. This sample's subset: CD45RA-negative fraction. These receptors were taken from a woman in her 30s in good health.

This rearrangement joins TRBV2 to TRBJ2-7; possibly TRBD1 or TRBD2 for D (5 bases each). The CDR3 sequence is 14 residues long. CDR1 is SNHLY, CDR2 FYNNEI, per germline. V was pared by 7 bases and J by 5 bases, with 18 bases between. CDR3 DNA: TGTGCCAGCAATTGGGAGACAGCCCCTAACGAGCAGTACTTC. Translated, it gives CASNWETAPNEQYF.

The chain couples TRBV18 to TRBJ2-7, with 9 bases fitting TRBD2. V lost 3 bases, J lost 5 bases, and 2 bases stayed unmatched. CDR1 KGHSH and CDR2 LQKENI come from the germline V gene. This CDR3 is built from 13 residues. In nucleotides, the CDR3 is TGTGCCAGCTCACCTTTAGCGGGAGACGAGCAGTACTTC. Translating gives CASSPLAGDEQYF.

This chain connects TRBV18 to TRBJ1-1; D is possibly TRBD1 (5 bases). The CDR3 runs to 13 residues. CDR1 is KGHSH, CDR2 LQKENI, per germline. Trimming pared 2 bases from V and 3 bases from J, leaving 7 bases between. CDR3 residues: CASSPGADTEAFF. The CDR3 nucleotides are TGTGCCAGCTCACCAGGGGCGGACACTGAAGCTTTCTTT.

V gene TRBV27 combines with J gene TRBJ2-7; D remains ambiguous. The CDR3 has 16 amino acids. Germline values: CDR1 MNHEY, CDR2 SMNVEV (reference sequence). Trimming took 5 bases from V and 0 from J, leaving 17 bases between them. CDR3 residues: CASSTRPRWGSYEQYF. CDR3 bases: TGTGCCAGCAGTACCCGGCCCCGATGGGGCTCCTACGAGCAGTACTTC.

The V gene is TRBV7-1, the J gene TRBJ1-1; D gene unclear. TRBV7-1 is reported as an ORF; its role is uncertain. V lost 5 bases, J lost 1 base, and 14 bases lay in between. The CDR3 is 15 amino acids. The CDR3 bases are TGTGCCAGCAGCCTAACCCGGGCGGGGAACACTGAAGCTTTCTTT. Protein sequence: CASSLTRAGNTEAFF.

V and J are TRBV19 and TRBJ2-1, with D uncertain. V lost 7 bases and J 2 bases, leaving 12 bases between the germline ends. CDR3 length: 14 amino acids. CDR1 is LNHDA and CDR2 is SQIVND in the germline V gene (reference sequence). In DNA form, the CDR3 reads TGTGCCAGTAAGCGCGGCCCTACCTACAATGAGCAGTTCTTC. Its protein product is CASKRGPTYNEQFF.

On this clone itself: A read error may produce the germline difference seen at one junction end. Different DNA sequences within this sample yield the same CDR3. The chain has TRBV7-6 and TRBJ2-7, with TRBD2 as a possible D gene (6 bases). Germline CDR1 SGHVS, CDR2 FNYEAQ. This CDR3 comprises 12 residues. CDR3 sequence: CASSRDSFEQYF. The CDR3 coding sequence is TGTGCCAGCAGCCGGGACTCCTTCGAGCAGTACTTC.

CDR3 sequence reads: CASSIDPTGTGPQHF. Written as DNA, the CDR3 is TGTGCCAGTAGTATAGACCCGACAGGGACAGGGCCCCAGCATTTT. V is TRBV19 and J is TRBJ1-5; 8 bases map to TRBD1. The CDR3 extends over 15 amino acids. Germline V gene lookup returns CDR1 LNHDA and CDR2 SQIVND (reference sequence). V was pared by 0 bases and J by 9 bases, with 7 bases of the junction left unmatched.

The chain has TRBV4-2 and TRBJ1-4, with D tentatively TRBD1 (6 bases). With 0 bases removed from V and 11 bases from J, the gap between germline ends came to 10 bases. Germline V gives CDR1 LGHNA, CDR2 YNFKEQ. CDR3 length equals 13 residues. The CDR3 DNA follows: TGTGCCAGCAGCCAAGATCTGCAGGGGAAACTGTTTTTT. This sequence encodes CASSQDLQGKLFF.

This clone was counted at least ten times. The chain employs TRBV7-5 and TRBJ1-5; TRBD1 is the table's D call, not checked against the DNA. TRBV7-5 represents a pseudogene. The length of the CDR3 is 12 residues. The CDR3 region has the DNA TGTGTCAGAAGTTGGGAATCCAGGGGCCAGCATTTT. Residues: CVRSWESRGQHF.

This chain uses TRBV6-1 with TRBJ1-5, with D hard to call. The V gene's germline CDR1 is MNHNS and CDR2 SASEGT. Trimming left V 3 bases short and J 4 bases short, with 10 bases between. The CDR3 length is 14 residues. CDR3 residues: CASSDADENQPQHF. The CDR3 bases are TGTGCCAGCAGTGATGCGGATGAAAATCAGCCCCAGCATTTT.

This clone appeared once. V is TRBV19 and J is TRBJ1-1, with TRBD1 matching 8 bases. V was pared by 6 bases and J by 0 bases, with 6 bases of the junction left unmatched. The CDR3 is made up of 15 amino acids. Germline CDR1 LNHDA, CDR2 SQIVND (reference sequence). CDR3 bases: TGTGCCAGTAGCCTCAGGGGGCATTTGAACACTGAAGCTTTCTTT. It codes for CASSLRGHLNTEAFF.

V gene TRBV28 combines with J gene TRBJ2-6; possible D gene TRBD1, 5 bases. Germline CDR1 is MDHEN and CDR2 is SYDVKM. The CDR3 sequence is 16 residues long. Trimming removed 1 base from V and 1 base from J, with 8 bases in between. In nucleotides, the CDR3 is TGTGCCAGCAGTTTATTTGGGGCGTCTGGGGCCAACGTCCTGACTTTC. Its protein is CASSLFGASGANVLTF.

The table lists this clone with a few counts. The chain has TRBV5-8 and TRBJ2-1, with 10 bases matching TRBD2. The V gene end was trimmed by 4 bases and the J gene end by 1 base; junction bases not matched to a gene: 8. There are 17 residues in the CDR3. From germline, CDR1 is SGHTS and CDR2 YDEGEE. This CDR3 is CASSLGLASDSYNEQFF. The CDR3 DNA reads TGTGCCAGCAGCCTGGGACTAGCGAGCGATTCCTACAATGAGCAGTTCTTC. Full variable domain (outside the CDR3, taken from reference TRBV5-8 and TRBJ2-1): EAGVTQSPTHLIKTRGQQATLRCSPISGHTSVYWYQQALGLGLQFLLWYDEGEERNRGNFPPRFSGRQFPNYSSELNVNALELEDSALYLCASSLGLASDSYNEQFFGPGTRLTVL.

The chain links TRBV5-1 to TRBJ2-2, with unresolved D. Germline loops: CDR1 SGHRS, CDR2 YFSETQ. V was shortened by 2 bases and J by 4 bases, with 9 bases between the two germline ends. This CDR3 comprises 14 residues. The CDR3 nucleotides are TGCGCCAGCAGCTTAATTTCGTCCACCGGGGAGCTGTTTTTT. Protein: CASSLISSTGELFF.

The chain combines TRBV7-6 with TRBJ2-1; D not certain. The CDR3 extends over 12 amino acids. Trimming removed 6 bases at V and 10 bases at J, with 13 bases between. Looked up from germline, CDR1 is SGHVS and CDR2 is FNYEAQ. In DNA form, the CDR3 reads TGTGCCAGCAGTCGCAGCCTGGGGGAGCAGTTCTTC. Amino acid sequence: CASSRSLGEQFF.

This clone came up a few times. J is TRBJ1-4 and V is TRBV9, with D unresolved. Germline CDR1 reads SGDLS; CDR2 reads YYNGEE. The V and J ends lost 0 bases and 3 bases respectively, with 6 bases between them. CDR3 length: 14 residues. The CDR3 here is CASSVGVANEKLFF. CDR3 bases: TGTGCCAGCAGCGTAGGGGTGGCTAATGAAAAACTGTTTTTT.

This chain uses TRBV5-1 with TRBJ2-7; 10 bases line up with TRBD2. The CDR3 totals 13 residues. The V and J ends lost 7 bases and 6 bases, in that order; junction bases with no gene match: 7. Germline lookup yields CDR1 SGHRS and CDR2 YFSETQ. The CDR3 region is CASGAGGGLEQYF. Written as DNA, the CDR3 is TGCGCCAGCGGAGCGGGAGGGGGCCTCGAGCAGTACTTC.

This chain connects TRBV7-2 to TRBJ2-5; a possible D gene is TRBD1 (5 bases). The CDR3 runs 14 residues. The V end was cut by 4 bases, the J end by 2 bases, with 11 bases between. Germline V gene data show CDR1 as SGHTA and CDR2 as FQGNSA. The CDR3 DNA reads as TGTGCCAGCAGCTACGGACAAGTACAAGAGACCCAGTACTTC. This encodes CASSYGQVQETQYF. Together with reference TRBV7-2 and TRBJ2-5, the CDR3 gives the full variable domain: GAGVSQSPSNKVTEKGKDVELRCDPISGHTALYWYRQSLGQGLEFLIYFQGNSAPDKSGLPSDRFSAERTGGSVSTLTIQRTQQEDSAVYLCASSYGQVQETQYFGPGTRLLVL.

A single count supports this clone. The rearrangement joins TRBV19 to TRBJ1-2, with D unclear. The CDR3 runs to 15 residues. Germline-derived CDR1 and CDR2 are LNHDA and SQIVND (reference sequence). Trimming removed 1 base from V and 2 bases from J, with 11 bases in between. CDR3 bases: TGTGCCAGTAGTATAGGTTCCGGCAGAAACTATGGCTACACCTTC. The encoded protein is CASSIGSGRNYGYTF.

The chain employs TRBV6-1 and TRBJ2-7; D ambiguous. CDR1 MNHNS and CDR2 SASEGT come from the germline V gene. The CDR3 contains 12 residues. The germline V and J ends were trimmed by 6 bases and 4 bases, with 10 bases remaining between them. In nucleotides, the CDR3 is TGTGCCAGCAGATTGTTGGGTTACGAGCAGTACTTC. It codes for CASRLLGYEQYF.

As DNA, the CDR3 is TGTGCCAGCAGACGGGGGTTCGCTGAAGCTTTCTTT. It codes for CASRRGFAEAFF. The rearrangement uses TRBV28 and TRBJ1-1; a possible D gene is TRBD1 (5 bases). This CDR3 region has 12 residues. The germline V gene encodes CDR1 MDHEN and CDR2 SYDVKM. V shed 6 bases and J shed 6 bases, with 11 bases lying between them.